This T cell receptor (beta chain) was captured by sequencing in a study of identical twins. The V gene's germline CDR1 is KGHSH and CDR2 LQKENI. The CDR3 covers 12 residues. Trimming left V 2 bases short and J 3 bases short, with 5 bases between. MiXCR was run by TCRdb on the 5' RACE reads, yielding one entry per CDR3 protein. The sample has approximately 530,000 distinct CDR3 sequences, approximately 20% seen once. This clonotype was picked up a small number of times. These same data were also listed under a study on yellow fever vaccine responses in identical twins.

Sequenced material: CD4+ T cells sorted from blood. The receptor's source is a woman aged 18-29 years in good health. The chain employs TRBV18 and TRBJ2-7; unclear D gene. CDR3 DNA sequence: TGTGCCAGCTCACCAGGGGTCTACGAGCAGTACTTC. It codes for CASSPGVYEQYF.